This TCR beta chain came from a study of shared clonotypes between healthy human individuals. Study context: Per donor, three plates held CD4 naive cells, three held CD4 memory, two held CD8 naive and one held CD8 memory.

Produced via immunoSEQ multiplex PCR; TCRdb's table is partial and in-frame only. The sample gives just over 2,000,000 clones, approximately 94% of which show up once; roughly 1.1% is in the top ten. V shed 5 bases, J shed 4 bases, and the junction held 7 bases outside the gene matches. There are 15 residues in the CDR3. In germline, CDR1 is MDHEN, CDR2 SYDVKM. Naive CD8 cells, CD45RO-negative and positively selected for CCR7, excluded terminally differentiated effector memory CD45RA+ cells. Nashville, Tennessee was home to all donors, who were Caucasian adults. The sequenced sample was naive CD8+ T cells sorted from blood. This TCR came from a man younger than 35 in good health. V gene TRBV28 combines with J gene TRBJ1-1, with TRBD1 matching over 10 bases. The CDR3 DNA reads as TGTGCCAGCAGTCCGACAGGGGGCGCGATCACTGAAGCTTTCTTT. Its protein product is CASSPTGGAITEAFF.